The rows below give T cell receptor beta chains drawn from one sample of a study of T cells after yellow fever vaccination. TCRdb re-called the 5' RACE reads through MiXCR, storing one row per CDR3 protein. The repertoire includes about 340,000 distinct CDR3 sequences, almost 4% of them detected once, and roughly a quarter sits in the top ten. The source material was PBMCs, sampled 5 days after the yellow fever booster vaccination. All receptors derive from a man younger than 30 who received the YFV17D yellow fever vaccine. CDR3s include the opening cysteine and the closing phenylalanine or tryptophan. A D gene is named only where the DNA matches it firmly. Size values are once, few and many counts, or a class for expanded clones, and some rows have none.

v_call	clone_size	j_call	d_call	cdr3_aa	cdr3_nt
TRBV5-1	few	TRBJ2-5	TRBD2	CASSLEAGGHETQYF	TGCGCCAGCAGCTTGGAGGCGGGGGGGCACGAGACCCAGTACTTC
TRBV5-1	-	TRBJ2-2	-	CASSPEGPAGGELFF	TGCGCCAGCAGCCCTGAAGGCCCGGCGGGCGGGGAGCTGTTTTTT
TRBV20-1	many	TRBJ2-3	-	CSASRRGGDTQYF	TGCAGTGCTAGCCGGCGGGGCGGGGATACGCAGTATTTT
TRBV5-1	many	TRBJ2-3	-	CASSLVPTDTQYF	TGCGCCAGCAGCTTGGTACCTACAGATACGCAGTATTTT
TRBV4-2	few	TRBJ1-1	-	CASSQGTQNTEAFF	TGTGCCAGCAGCCAAGGGACACAGAACACTGAAGCTTTCTTT
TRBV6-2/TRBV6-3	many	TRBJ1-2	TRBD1	CASTPGQDGGYGYTF	TGTGCCAGCACCCCCGGACAGGACGGCGGCTATGGCTACACCTTC
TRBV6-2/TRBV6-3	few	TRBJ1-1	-	CASSYYRANTEAFF	TGTGCCAGCAGTTACTACAGGGCGAACACTGAAGCTTTCTTT
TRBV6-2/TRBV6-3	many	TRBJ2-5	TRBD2	CASSLADGYQETQYF	TGTGCCAGCAGTCTAGCGGATGGGTACCAAGAGACCCAGTACTTC
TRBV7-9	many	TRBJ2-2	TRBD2	CASSTRTSGRRSTGELFF	TGTGCCAGCAGTACCAGGACTAGCGGGCGCCGAAGCACCGGGGAGCTGTTTTTT
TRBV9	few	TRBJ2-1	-	CASSVSQPYNEQFF	TGTGCCAGCAGCGTCTCCCAACCCTACAATGAGCAGTTCTTC
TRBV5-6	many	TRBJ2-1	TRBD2	CASSWGGGGYNEQFF	TGTGCCAGCAGTTGGGGAGGCGGGGGATACAATGAGCAGTTCTTC
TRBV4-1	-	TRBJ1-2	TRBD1	CASSQEGQGFYGYTF	TGCGCCAGCAGCCAAGAGGGACAGGGGTTCTATGGCTACACCTTC
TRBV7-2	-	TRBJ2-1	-	CASGVAPWDEQFF	TGTGCCAGCGGAGTGGCCCCTTGGGATGAGCAGTTCTTC
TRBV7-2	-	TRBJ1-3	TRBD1	CASSLGQGAFGNTIYF	TGTGCCAGCAGCTTAGGGCAGGGGGCTTTTGGAAACACCATATATTTT
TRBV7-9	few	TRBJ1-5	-	CASSRSTGNQPQHF	TGTGCCAGCAGCCGGTCCACGGGCAATCAGCCCCAGCATTTT
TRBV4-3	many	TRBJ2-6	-	CASSGLSGANVLTF	TGCGCCAGCAGCGGGCTCTCTGGGGCCAACGTCCTGACTTTC
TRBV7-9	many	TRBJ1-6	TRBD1	CASTGQGLSPLHF	TGTGCCAGCACCGGACAGGGGTTGTCACCCCTCCACTTT
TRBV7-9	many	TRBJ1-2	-	CASSLALGSRYTF	TGTGCCAGCAGCTTAGCGCTCGGGAGTCGCTACACCTTC
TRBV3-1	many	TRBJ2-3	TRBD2	CASSPTSGVTDTQYF	TGTGCCAGCAGCCCGACTAGCGGAGTCACAGATACGCAGTATTTT
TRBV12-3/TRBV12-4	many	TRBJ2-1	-	CASSLVGGLGEQFF	TGTGCCAGCAGTTTGGTAGGGGGTCTGGGGGAGCAGTTCTTC
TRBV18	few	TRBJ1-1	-	CASSTEDGNTEAFF	TGTGCCAGCTCTACAGAAGACGGGAACACTGAAGCTTTCTTT
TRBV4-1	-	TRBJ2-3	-	CASSQRLGGLADTQYF	TGCGCCAGCAGCCAACGGCTCGGGGGCTTGGCAGATACGCAGTATTTT
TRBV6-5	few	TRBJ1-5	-	CASSYGMPTDQPQHF	TGTGCCAGCAGTTACGGAATGCCGACAGATCAGCCCCAGCATTTT
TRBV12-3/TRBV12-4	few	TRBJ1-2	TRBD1	CASSNKPDRERRGYTF	TGTGCCAGCAGCAATAAGCCCGACAGGGAGCGAAGGGGCTACACCTTC
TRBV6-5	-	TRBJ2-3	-	CASSYEEPGGGDTQYF	TGTGCCAGCAGTTACGAGGAACCAGGGGGAGGAGATACGCAGTATTTT